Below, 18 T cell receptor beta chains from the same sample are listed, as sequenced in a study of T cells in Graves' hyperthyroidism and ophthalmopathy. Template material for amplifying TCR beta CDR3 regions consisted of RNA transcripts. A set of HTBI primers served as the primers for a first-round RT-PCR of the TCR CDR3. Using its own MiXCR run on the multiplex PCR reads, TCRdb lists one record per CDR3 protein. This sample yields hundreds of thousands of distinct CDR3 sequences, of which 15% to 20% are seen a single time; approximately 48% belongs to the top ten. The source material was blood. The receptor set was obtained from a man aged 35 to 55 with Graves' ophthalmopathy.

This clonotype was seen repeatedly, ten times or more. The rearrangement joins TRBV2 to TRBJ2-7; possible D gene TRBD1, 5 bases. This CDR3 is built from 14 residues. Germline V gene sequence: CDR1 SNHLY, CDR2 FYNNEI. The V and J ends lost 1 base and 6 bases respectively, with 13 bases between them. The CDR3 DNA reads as TGTGCCAGCAGTGAAGGGGTGGGGCCTACCGAGCAGTACTTC. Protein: CASSEGVGPTEQYF.

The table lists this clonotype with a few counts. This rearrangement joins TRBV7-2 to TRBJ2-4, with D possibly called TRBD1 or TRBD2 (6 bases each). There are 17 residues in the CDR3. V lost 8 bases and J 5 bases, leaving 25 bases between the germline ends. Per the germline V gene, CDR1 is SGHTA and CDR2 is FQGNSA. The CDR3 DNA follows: TGTGCCAGCTCGGCGACAGGACCTGCGGGGAGCCAAAACATTCAGTACTTC. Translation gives CASSATGPAGSQNIQYF.

The CDR3 DNA sequence: TGTGCCAGTAGTACCCCCGGCAGGGCAACTAACTATGGCTACACCTTC. Its protein is CASSTPGRATNYGYTF. The J gene is TRBJ1-2, the V gene TRBV19; tentatively, D is TRBD1 (5 bases). V lost 4 bases and J lost 0, with 15 bases in between. Germline CDR1 LNHDA, CDR2 SQIVND (reference sequence). This CDR3 region has 16 residues.

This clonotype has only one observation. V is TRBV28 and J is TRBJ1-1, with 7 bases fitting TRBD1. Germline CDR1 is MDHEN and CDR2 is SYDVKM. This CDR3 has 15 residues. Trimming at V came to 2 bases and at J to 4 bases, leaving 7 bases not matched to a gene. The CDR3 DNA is TGTGCCAGCAGTTTAGAGGGGGCGCTGGGCACTGAAGCTTTCTTT. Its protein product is CASSLEGALGTEAFF. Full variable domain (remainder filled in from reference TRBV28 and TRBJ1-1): DVKVTQSSRYLVKRTGEKVFLECVQDMDHENMFWYRQDPGLGLRLIYFSYDVKMKEKGDIPEGYSVSREKKERFSLILESASTNQTSMYLCASSLEGALGTEAFFGQGTRLTVV.

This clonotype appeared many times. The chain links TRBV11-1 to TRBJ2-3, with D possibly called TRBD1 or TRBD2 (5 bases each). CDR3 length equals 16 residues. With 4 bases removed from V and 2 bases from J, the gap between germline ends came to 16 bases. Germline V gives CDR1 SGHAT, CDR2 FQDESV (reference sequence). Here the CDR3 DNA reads TGTGCCAGCAGCTGGGGACGGGTTGACTACACAGATACGCAGTATTTT. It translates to CASSWGRVDYTDTQYF.

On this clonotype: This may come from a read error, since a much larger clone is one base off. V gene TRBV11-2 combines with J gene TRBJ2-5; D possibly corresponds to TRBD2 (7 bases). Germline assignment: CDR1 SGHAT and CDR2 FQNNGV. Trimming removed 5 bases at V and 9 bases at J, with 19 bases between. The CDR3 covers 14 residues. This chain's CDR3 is CASSQDLGRGAQYF. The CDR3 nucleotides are TGTGCCAGCAGCCAAGATCTAGGGAGGGGGGCCCAGTACTTC.

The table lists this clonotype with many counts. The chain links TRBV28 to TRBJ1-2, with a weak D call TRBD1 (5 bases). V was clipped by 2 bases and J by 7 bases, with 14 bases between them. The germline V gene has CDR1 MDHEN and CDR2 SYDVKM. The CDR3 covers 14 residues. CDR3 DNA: TGTGCCAGCAGTTTAATGGCAGGGCAGGGTGGCTACACCTTC. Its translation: CASSLMAGQGGYTF.

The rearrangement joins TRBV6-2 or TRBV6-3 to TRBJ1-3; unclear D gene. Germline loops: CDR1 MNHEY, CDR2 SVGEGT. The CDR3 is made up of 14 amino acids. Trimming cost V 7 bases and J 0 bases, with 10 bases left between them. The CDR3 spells CASKIGNSGNTIYF. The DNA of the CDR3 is TGTGCCAGCAAGATTGGGAACTCTGGAAACACCATATATTTT.

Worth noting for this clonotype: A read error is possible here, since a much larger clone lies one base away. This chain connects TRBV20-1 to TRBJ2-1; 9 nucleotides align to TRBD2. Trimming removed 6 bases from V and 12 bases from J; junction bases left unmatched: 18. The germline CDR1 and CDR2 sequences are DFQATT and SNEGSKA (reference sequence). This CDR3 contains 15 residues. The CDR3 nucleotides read TGCAGTGCACCAACCATTAGCGGGAGCCCCCATGGGCAGTTCTTC. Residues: CSAPTISGSPHGQFF.

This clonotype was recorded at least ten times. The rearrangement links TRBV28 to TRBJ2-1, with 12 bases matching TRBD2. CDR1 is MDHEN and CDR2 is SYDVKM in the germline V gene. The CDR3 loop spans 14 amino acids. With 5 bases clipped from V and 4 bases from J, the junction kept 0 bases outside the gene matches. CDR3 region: CASSGLAGYNEQFF. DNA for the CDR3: TGTGCCAGCAGTGGACTAGCGGGGTACAATGAGCAGTTCTTC.

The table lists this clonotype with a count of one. Here the CDR3 reads CSEDREGKNYGYTF. CDR3 nucleotides: TGCAGTGAGGACAGGGAGGGAAAGAACTATGGCTACACCTTC. V and J are TRBV20-1 and TRBJ1-2; 8 nucleotides line up with TRBD1. CDR1 and CDR2 (germline): DFQATT, SNEGSKA (reference sequence). This CDR3 spans 14 amino acids. The trim removed 7 bases at V and 2 bases at J, leaving 9 bases unmatched.

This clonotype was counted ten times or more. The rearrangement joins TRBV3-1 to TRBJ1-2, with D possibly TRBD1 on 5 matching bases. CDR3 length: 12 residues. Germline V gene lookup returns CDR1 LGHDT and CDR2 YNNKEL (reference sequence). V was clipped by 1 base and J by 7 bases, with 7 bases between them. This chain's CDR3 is CASSQAGSGYTF. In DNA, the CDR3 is TGTGCCAGCAGCCAAGCAGGGTCTGGCTACACCTTC.

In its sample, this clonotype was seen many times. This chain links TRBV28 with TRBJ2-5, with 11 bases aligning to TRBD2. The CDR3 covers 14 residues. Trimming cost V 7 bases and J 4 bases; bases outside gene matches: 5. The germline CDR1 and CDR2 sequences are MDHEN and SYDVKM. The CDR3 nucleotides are TGTGCCAGCACACCAGGACTAGCGGGAGAGACCCAGTACTTC. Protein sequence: CASTPGLAGETQYF.

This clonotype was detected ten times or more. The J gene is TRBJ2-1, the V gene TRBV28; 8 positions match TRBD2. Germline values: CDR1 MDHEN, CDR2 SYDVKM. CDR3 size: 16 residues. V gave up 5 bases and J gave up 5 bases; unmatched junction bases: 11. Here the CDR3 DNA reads TGTGCCAGCAGTCCCTCAACCGGGAGGGCGAACAATGAGCAGTTCTTC. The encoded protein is CASSPSTGRANNEQFF.

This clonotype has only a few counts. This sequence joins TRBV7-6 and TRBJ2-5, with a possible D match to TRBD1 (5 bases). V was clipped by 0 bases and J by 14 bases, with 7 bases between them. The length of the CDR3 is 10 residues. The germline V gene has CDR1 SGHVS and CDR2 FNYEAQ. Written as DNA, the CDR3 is TGTGCCAGCAGCTTAGCGTGGGGCTACTTC. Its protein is CASSLAWGYF.

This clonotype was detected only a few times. In nucleotides, the CDR3 is TGCAGTGCTAGGGGGGAACTCGGCTACAATGAGCAGTTCTTC. As protein: CSARGELGYNEQFF. The chain links TRBV20-1 to TRBJ2-1; either TRBD1 or TRBD2 may supply D (5 bases each). V gave up 3 bases and J gave up 3 bases, with 12 bases separating them. Germline CDR1 and CDR2: DFQATT and SNEGSKA (reference sequence). There are 14 residues in the CDR3.

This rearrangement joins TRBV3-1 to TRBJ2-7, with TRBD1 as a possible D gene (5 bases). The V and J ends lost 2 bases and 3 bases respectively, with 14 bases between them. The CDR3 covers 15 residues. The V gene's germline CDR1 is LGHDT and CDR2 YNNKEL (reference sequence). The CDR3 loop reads CASSQLQALGYEQYF. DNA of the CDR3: TGTGCCAGCAGCCAATTACAGGCCTTGGGCTACGAGCAGTACTTC.

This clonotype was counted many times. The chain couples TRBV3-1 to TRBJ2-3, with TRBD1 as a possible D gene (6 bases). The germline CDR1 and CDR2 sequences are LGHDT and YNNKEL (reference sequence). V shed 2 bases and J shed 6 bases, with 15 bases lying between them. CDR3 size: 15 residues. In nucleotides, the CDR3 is TGTGCCAGCAGCCAAATGGGGGCCAGATCTGATACGCAGTATTTT. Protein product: CASSQMGARSDTQYF.